This T cell receptor (beta chain) was identified during a study of cytomegalovirus exposure and HLA in healthy donors. Points from the study as a whole: The authors enumerated under 200 TCR beta chains as linked to cytomegalovirus. A later analysis linked 15,000 to 20,000 TCR beta sequences to HLA alleles at 0.05 false discovery rate.

Comment on this clone: Its cognate antigen is unknown.

Trimming removed 4 bases from V and 3 bases from J, with 10 bases in between. CDR1 is SGHTA and CDR2 is FQGNSA in the germline V gene. The CDR3 loop spans 14 amino acids. The PCR contained 60 Vbeta and 13 Jbeta primers. How the authors handled the data: Later analysis identified tens of millions of unique TCR beta chains, some 10 million shared. TCRdb keeps only in-frame clones here, not all; method: immunoSEQ multiplex PCR. The V and J calls and clone size are taken from that table; D and trimming were inferred from the DNA. The profile covers just over 85,000 clones, with over 70% appearing a single time and 3% to 3.5% taken by the ten largest.

This sequence originates from a man in his forties in good health and CMV-seronegative. Sequenced input: PBMCs. V and J are TRBV7-2 and TRBJ1-5; a weak D match, TRBD1 (6 bases). The CDR3 bases are TGTGCCAGCAGCTCACAGGGTCCCAATCAGCCCCAGCATTTT. This codes for CASSSQGPNQPQHF.